These T cell receptor beta chains were read from a single sample in a study of HIV-infected children after antiretroviral therapy interruption. TCRdb processed the 3' RACE reads anew with MiXCR; each CDR3 protein has one entry. The repertoire holds about 89,000 distinct CDR3 sequences, with 6.9% as singletons. The sample was CD45RA+ CD4+ T cells from PBMCs, pooled from several time points, taken from a donor given antiretroviral therapy, either interrupted or continuous. These receptors all come from a pool of human donors with HIV. Each CDR3 is given with its conserved first and last residue. D genes are given only for firm matches. Expanded clones get a size class; other rows say once, few or many, or leave the size out.

many	TRBJ1-6	TRBD1	TRBV4-2	TGTGCCAGCAGCCAAGAGACAGGGGCAATCTTCTCACCCCTCCACTTT	CASSQETGAIFSPLHF
few	TRBJ2-7	-	TRBV5-1	TGCGCCAGCAGCTTGGGGAGGGGCGGAAACTACGAGCAGTACTTC	CASSLGRGGNYEQYF
-	TRBJ2-1	-	TRBV18	TGTGCCAGCTCGACCAAGGGGGAATCAGGGTTGAATGAGCAGTTCTTC	CASSTKGESGLNEQFF
-	TRBJ2-2	TRBD1	TRBV7-3	TGTGCCAGCTCGGGACAGGGCGGCACCGGGGAGCTGTTTTTT	CASSGQGGTGELFF
many	TRBJ2-2	TRBD2	TRBV29-1	TGCAGCGTCGGACTAGTAGTTGGCGGGGAGCTGTTTTTT	CSVGLVVGGELFF
-	TRBJ2-7	-	TRBV7-2	TGTGCCAGCAGCTTAGTTCGGGGGTACGAGCAGTACTTC	CASSLVRGYEQYF
-	TRBJ1-1	TRBD1	TRBV19	TGTGCCAGTAGTATGGCTACCGGGACAGGGAACACTGAAGCTTTCTTT	CASSMATGTGNTEAFF
many	TRBJ2-7	-	TRBV12-3/TRBV12-4	TGTGCCAGCAGTCTAAACTCTCCAAGCTCCTACGAGCAGTACTTC	CASSLNSPSSYEQYF
-	TRBJ2-1	-	TRBV6-2/TRBV6-3	TGTGCCAGCAGTTCGTGGTTTGGAGAGGCAGCCTACAATGAGCAGTTCTTC	CASSSWFGEAAYNEQFF
few	TRBJ2-4	-	TRBV2	TGTGCCAGCAGTTCCTACGGGGGGCCCTTGTATAACATTCAGTACTTC	CASSSYGGPLYNIQYF
many	TRBJ2-7	-	TRBV28	TGTGCCAGCAGTTTACGAACTGCAAACAGGGGGAGGGTCGAGCAGTACTTC	CASSLRTANRGRVEQYF
-	TRBJ2-3	-	TRBV19	TGTGCCAGTAGTTCAGCCTCTGCGACAGATACGCAGTATTTT	CASSSASATDTQYF
few	TRBJ1-5	TRBD1	TRBV6-5	TGTGCCAGCAGGCCCGGGACAGGGGTGGGCAATCAGCCCCAGCATTTT	CASRPGTGVGNQPQHF
few	TRBJ2-2	-	TRBV7-8	TGTGCCAGCAGCCAGGGCCCGGCCAACCCGGGGGAGCTGTTTTTT	CASSQGPANPGELFF
-	TRBJ2-2	TRBD2	TRBV2	TGTGCCAGCAGTGCCTTTCCCACTAGCGGGGCGATCAGGGGGGAGCTGTTTTTT	CASSAFPTSGAIRGELFF